This T cell receptor beta chain comes out of a study of post-analysis software for immune sequencing data. At the level of the study: Progressive-relapsing, secondary progressive and relapsing-remitting multiple sclerosis were among the disease courses included. Broader study findings: TRBV5-6, TRBV5-1 and TRBV20-1 were among about 5 TRBV segments more frequent in patients than controls.

The germline V gene has CDR1 DFQATT and CDR2 SNEGSKA (reference sequence). V gave up 3 bases and J gave up 5 bases, with 16 bases separating them. This CDR3 has 14 amino acids. Turning to this clonotype: Its antigen remains unknown.

The TCR beta cDNA libraries contained unique molecular identifiers. One entry per CDR3 protein, called by TCRdb with MiXCR from the PCR reads. The sample includes 400,000 to 500,000 distinct CDR3 sequences, about 40% of them seen just once. Sequences were obtained from blood. This sequence originates from a girl aged 2 to 9 with multiple sclerosis. This chain joins TRBV20-1 and TRBJ1-1; perhaps TRBD1 as D (6 bases). CDR3 nucleotides: TGCAGTGCTAGCGGTCAGGGGAAGAGGACTGAAGCTTTCTTT. This translates into CSASGQGKRTEAFF.